This T cell receptor (beta chain) stems from a study of control samples from healthy donors and cancer patients. Method: immunoSEQ multiplex PCR; TCRdb's copy keeps in-frame clones and lacks some. The table records 90,000 to 150,000 clones, 91% of them present only once. This CDR3 has 14 amino acids. Germline loops: CDR1 SNHLY, CDR2 FYNNEI. V was pared by 7 bases and J by 1 base, with 13 bases between. The sequenced sample was blood. The chain couples TRBV2 to TRBJ1-1; D is undetermined. The sequence came from a young woman in good health. In nucleotides, the CDR3 is TGTGCCAGCACCGAAGGGTCCCGGAACACTGAAGCTTTCTTT. Its protein is CASTEGSRNTEAFF.